This TCR beta chain was captured by sequencing in a study of CD8 T cells in Susac syndrome. RNA was extracted with the RNeasy kit, and a quantity of about 0.5 to 1 ug was reverse transcribed using random hexamers. TCRdb fed the immunoSEQ multiplex PCR reads into MiXCR, producing one record per CDR3 protein. The data show some 250,000 distinct CDR3 sequences, around 96% seen once. The CDR3 region is 18 residues in length, termini included. On this clonotype itself: The DNA is left out, because the CDR3 cannot be placed on it with certainty; the CDR3 is given as TCRdb lists it.

This sequence was found in a human donor with Susac syndrome. Sequencing was done on a sample of CD4+ T cells from PBMCs. The rearrangement joins TRBV7-5 to TRBJ2-7; TRBD2 is the table's D call, not checked against the DNA. TRBV7-5 is a pseudogene locus. CDR3 sequence: CISVPEAPGLAPHGEQYF.